This T cell receptor (beta chain) was recorded in a study of neurological immune-mediated disorders. Time point reported: longitudinal time-point 2. The yield of each sequencing run was over 200 million TCR-beta sequences from 15-18 subjects. MiXCR, applied by TCRdb to the 5' RACE reads, yields one record per CDR3 protein. The table has 40,000 to 60,000 distinct CDR3 sequences, 13% seen once; the top ten hold roughly 4.8%. Findings of the study overall: No sharing of CDR3 amino acid sequences was observed among expanded clones across subjects, suggesting private repertoires in all groups. Multiple sclerosis was found to have the least TCR clonal expansion, below healthy controls, and HTLV-1-associated myelopathy the most.

CDR3 size: 14 residues. Germline V gene data show CDR1 as DFQATT and CDR2 as SNEGSKA (reference sequence). V was cut by 2 bases and J by 4 bases, with 12 bases left in between. This clonotype has ten or more counts. Its matching antigen is unknown. Sequencing was carried out using PBMCs. The chain joins TRBV20-1 to TRBJ1-5; no firm D call. This clonotype was obtained from a male donor with HTLV-1-associated myelopathy (HAM/TSP). The CDR3, as DNA: TGCAGTGCTAGACCCGGGCCCGTAAATCAGCCCCAGCATTTT. Its protein product is CSARPGPVNQPQHF.